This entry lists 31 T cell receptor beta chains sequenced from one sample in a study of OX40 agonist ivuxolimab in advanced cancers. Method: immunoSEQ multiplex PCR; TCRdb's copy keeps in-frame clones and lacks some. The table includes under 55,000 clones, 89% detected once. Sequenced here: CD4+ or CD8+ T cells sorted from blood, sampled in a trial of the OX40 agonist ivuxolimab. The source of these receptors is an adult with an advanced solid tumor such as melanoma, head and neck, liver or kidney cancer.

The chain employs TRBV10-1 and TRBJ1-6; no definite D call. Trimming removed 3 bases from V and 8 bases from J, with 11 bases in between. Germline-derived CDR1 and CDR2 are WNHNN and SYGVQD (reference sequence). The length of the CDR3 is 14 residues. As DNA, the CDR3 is TGCGCCAGCAGTGAAGCCCCACGGTATTCACCCCTCCACTTT. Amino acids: CASSEAPRYSPLHF.

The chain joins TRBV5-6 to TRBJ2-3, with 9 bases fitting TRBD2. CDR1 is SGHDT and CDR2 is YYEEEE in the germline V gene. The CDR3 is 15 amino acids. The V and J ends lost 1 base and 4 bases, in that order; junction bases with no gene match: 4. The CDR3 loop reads CASSLFSGGADTQYF. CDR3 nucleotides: TGTGCCAGCAGCTTGTTTAGCGGGGGTGCAGATACGCAGTATTTT.

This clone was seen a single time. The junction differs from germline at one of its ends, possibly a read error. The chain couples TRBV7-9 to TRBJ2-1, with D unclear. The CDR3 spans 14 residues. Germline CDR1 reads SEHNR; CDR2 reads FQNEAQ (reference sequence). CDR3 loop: CASSLEPLYSEQFF. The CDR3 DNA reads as TGTGCCAGCAGCTTAGAACCCCTCTACAGTGAGCAGTTCTTC.

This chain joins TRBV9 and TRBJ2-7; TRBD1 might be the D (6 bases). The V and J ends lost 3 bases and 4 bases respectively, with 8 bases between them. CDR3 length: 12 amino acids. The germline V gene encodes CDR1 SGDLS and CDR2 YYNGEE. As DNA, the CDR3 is TGTGCCAGCAGCGCCACAGGGTACGAGCAGTACTTC. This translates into CASSATGYEQYF.

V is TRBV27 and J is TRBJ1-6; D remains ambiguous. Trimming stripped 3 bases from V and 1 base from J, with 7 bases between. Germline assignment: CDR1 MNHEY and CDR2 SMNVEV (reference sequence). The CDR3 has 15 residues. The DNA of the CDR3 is TGTGCCAGCAGTTTCGTCGGGTCCTATAATTCACCCCTCCACTTT. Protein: CASSFVGSYNSPLHF.

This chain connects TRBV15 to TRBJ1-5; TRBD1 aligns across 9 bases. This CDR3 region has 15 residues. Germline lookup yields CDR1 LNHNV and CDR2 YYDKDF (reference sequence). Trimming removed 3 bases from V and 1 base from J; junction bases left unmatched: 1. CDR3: CATSRDRGSNQPQHF. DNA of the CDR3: TGTGCCACCAGCAGGGACAGGGGCAGCAATCAGCCCCAGCATTTT.

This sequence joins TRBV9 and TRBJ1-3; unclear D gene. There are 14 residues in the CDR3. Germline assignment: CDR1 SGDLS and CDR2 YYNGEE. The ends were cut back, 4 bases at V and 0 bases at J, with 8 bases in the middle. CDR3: CASSPRSSGNTIYF. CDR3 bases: TGTGCCAGCAGCCCCCGGTCCTCTGGAAACACCATATATTTT.

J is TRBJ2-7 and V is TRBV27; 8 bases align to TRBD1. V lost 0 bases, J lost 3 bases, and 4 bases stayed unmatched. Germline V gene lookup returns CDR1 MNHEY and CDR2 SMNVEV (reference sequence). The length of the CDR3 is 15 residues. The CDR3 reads CASSLSGDRLYEQYF. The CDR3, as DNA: TGTGCCAGCAGTTTATCAGGGGACAGGCTCTACGAGCAGTACTTC.

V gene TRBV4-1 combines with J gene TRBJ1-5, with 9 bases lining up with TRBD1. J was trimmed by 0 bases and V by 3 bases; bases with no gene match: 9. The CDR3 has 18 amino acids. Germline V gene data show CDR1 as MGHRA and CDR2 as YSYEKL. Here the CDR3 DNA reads TGCGCCAGCAGCCAGGTCCGGACAGGGGTATATAGCAATCAGCCCCAGCATTTT. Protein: CASSQVRTGVYSNQPQHF.

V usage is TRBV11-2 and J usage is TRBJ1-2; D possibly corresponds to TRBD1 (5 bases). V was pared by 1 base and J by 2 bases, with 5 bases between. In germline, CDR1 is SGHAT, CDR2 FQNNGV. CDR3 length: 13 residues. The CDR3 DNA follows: TGTGCCAGCAGCTTAGGGACAAACTATGGCTACACCTTC. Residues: CASSLGTNYGYTF.

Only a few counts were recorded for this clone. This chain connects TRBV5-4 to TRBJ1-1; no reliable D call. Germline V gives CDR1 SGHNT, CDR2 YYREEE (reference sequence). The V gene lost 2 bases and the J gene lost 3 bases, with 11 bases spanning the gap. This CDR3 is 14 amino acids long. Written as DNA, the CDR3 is TGTGCCAGCAGCTTCGGTCATTCATACACTGAAGCTTTCTTT. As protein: CASSFGHSYTEAFF.

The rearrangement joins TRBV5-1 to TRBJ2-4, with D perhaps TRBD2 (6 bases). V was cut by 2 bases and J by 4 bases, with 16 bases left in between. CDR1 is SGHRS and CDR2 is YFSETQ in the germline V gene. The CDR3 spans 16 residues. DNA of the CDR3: TGCGCCAGCAGCTTCGGACTACATAGCTCAAAAAACATTCAGTACTTC. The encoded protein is CASSFGLHSSKNIQYF.

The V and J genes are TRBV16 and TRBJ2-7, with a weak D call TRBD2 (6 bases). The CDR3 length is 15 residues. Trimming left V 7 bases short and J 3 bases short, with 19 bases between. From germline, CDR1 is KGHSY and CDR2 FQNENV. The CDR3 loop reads CASNAPEGGGYEQYF. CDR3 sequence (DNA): TGTGCCAGCAACGCCCCTGAGGGAGGTGGCTACGAGCAGTACTTC.

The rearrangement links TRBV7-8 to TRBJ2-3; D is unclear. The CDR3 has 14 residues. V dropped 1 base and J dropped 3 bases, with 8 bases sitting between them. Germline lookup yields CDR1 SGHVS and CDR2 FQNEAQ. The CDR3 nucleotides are TGTGCCAGCAGCTTAGTACTAATTACAGATACGCAGTATTTT. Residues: CASSLVLITDTQYF.

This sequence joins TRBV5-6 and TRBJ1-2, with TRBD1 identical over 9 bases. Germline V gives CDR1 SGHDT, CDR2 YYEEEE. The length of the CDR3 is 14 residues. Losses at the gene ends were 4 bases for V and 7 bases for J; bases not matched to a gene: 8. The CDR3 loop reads CASSVGTGGSGYTF. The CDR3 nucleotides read TGTGCCAGCAGCGTAGGCACAGGGGGCAGTGGCTACACCTTC.

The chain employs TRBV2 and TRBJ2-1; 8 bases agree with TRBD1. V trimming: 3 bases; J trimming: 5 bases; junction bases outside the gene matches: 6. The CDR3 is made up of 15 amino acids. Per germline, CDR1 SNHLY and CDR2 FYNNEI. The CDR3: CASSDPGGYDNEQFF. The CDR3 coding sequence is TGTGCCAGCAGTGACCCAGGGGGCTACGACAATGAGCAGTTCTTC. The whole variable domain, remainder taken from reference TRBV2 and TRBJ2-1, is EPEVTQTPSHQVTQMGQEVILRCVPISNHLYFYWYRQILGQKVEFLVSFYNNEISEKSEIFDDQFSVERPDGSNFTLKIRSTKLEDSAMYFCASSDPGGYDNEQFFGPGTRLTVL.

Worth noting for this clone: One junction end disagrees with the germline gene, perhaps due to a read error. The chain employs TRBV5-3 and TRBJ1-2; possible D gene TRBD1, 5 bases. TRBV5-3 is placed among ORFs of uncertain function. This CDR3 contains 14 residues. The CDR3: CASSFVEEGNGYTF. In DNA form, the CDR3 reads TGTGCCAGCAGCTTCGTGGAGGAGGGGAATGGCTACACCTTC.

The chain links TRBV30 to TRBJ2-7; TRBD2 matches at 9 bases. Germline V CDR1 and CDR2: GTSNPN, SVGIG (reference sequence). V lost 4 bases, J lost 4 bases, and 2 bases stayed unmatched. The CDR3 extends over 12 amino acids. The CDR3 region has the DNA TGTGCCTGGACTAGCGGGGCTTACGAGCAGTACTTC. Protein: CAWTSGAYEQYF.

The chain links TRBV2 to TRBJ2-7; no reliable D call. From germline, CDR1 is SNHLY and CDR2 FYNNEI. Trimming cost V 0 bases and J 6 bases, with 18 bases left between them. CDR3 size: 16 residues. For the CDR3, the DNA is TGTGCCAGCAGTGAAGCCCCTTTCACTACGTCTGGCGAGCAGTACTTC. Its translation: CASSEAPFTTSGEQYF.

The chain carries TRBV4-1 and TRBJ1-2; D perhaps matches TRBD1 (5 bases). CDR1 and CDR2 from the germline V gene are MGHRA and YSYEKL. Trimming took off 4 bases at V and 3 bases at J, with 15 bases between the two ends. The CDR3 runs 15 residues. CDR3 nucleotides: TGCGCCAGCAGCCTTGGGGCCACCTCAGACTATGGCTACACCTTC. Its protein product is CASSLGATSDYGYTF.

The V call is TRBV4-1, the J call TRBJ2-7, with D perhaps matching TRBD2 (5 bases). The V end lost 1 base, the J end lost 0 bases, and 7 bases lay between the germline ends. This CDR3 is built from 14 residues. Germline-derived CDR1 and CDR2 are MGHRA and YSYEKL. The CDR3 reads CASSQVGSSYEQYF. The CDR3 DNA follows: TGCGCCAGCAGCCAAGTGGGGAGCTCCTACGAGCAGTACTTC.

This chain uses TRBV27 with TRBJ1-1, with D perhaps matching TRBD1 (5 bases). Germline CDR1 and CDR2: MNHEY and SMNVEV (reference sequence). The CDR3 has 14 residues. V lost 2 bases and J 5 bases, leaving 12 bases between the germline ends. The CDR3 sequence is CASSLAGTLTEAFF. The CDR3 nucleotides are TGTGCCAGCAGTTTAGCCGGGACCCTAACTGAAGCTTTCTTT.

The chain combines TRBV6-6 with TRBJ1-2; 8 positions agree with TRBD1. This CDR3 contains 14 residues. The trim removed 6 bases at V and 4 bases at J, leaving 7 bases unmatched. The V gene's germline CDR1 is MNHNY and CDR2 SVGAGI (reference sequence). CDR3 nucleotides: TGTGCCAGCAGCCCGGGGACAGGTGCCTATGGCTACACCTTC. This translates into CASSPGTGAYGYTF.

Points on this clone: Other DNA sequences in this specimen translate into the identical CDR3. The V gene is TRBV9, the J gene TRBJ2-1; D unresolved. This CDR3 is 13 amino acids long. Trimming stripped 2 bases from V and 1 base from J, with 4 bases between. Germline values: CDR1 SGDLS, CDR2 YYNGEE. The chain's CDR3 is CASSVGSYNEQFF. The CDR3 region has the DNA TGTGCCAGCAGCGTGGGGTCCTACAATGAGCAGTTCTTC.

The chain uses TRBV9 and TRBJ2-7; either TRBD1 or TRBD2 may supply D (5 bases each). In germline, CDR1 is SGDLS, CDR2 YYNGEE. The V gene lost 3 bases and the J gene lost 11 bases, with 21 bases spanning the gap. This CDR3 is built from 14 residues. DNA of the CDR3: TGTGCCAGCAGCGCAGGGACCGATCAATCAAAGGAGTACTTC. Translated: CASSAGTDQSKEYF. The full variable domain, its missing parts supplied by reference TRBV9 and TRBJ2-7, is DSGVTQTPKHLITATGQRVTLRCSPRSGDLSVYWYQQSLDQGLQFLIQYYNGEERAKGNILERFSAQQFPDLHSELNLSSLELGDSALYFCASSAGTDQSKEYFGPGTRLTVT.

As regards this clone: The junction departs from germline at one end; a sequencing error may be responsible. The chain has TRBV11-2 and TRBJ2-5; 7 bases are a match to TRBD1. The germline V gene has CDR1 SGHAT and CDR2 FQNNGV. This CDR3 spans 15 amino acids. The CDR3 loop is CASSLRPGQQEAQYF. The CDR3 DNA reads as TGTGCCAGCAGTCTAAGACCGGGACAGCAAGAGGCCCAGTACTTC.

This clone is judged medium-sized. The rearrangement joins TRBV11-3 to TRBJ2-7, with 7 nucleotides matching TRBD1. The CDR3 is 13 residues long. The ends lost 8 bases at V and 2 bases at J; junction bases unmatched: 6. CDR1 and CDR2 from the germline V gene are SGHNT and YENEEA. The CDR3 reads CASGGQVTYEQYF. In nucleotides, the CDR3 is TGTGCCAGCGGAGGACAGGTTACCTACGAGCAGTACTTC.

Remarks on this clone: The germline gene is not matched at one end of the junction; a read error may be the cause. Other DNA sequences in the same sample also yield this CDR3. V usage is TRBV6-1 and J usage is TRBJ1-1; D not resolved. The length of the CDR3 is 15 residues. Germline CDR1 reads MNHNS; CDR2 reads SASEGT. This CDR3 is CASSEWSAIYTEAFF. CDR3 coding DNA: TGTGCCAGCAGTGAATGGTCGGCGATTTACACTGAAGCCTTCTTT.

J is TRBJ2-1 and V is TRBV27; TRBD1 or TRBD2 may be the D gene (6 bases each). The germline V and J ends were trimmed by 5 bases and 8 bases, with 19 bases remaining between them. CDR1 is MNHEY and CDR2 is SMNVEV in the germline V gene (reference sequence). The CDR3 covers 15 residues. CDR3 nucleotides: TGTGCCAGCAGTCACAGGGAGGTAGGAGTCGATGAGCAGTTCTTC. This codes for CASSHREVGVDEQFF.

CDR3 region: CASSQADRGTYEQYF. CDR3 DNA sequence: TGCGCCAGCAGCCAAGCGGACAGGGGGACCTACGAGCAGTACTTC. The chain couples TRBV4-1 to TRBJ2-7; TRBD1 agrees at 10 bases. With V trimmed by 1 base and J by 2 bases, 2 bases remained unmatched. Germline CDR1 reads MGHRA; CDR2 reads YSYEKL. CDR3 length: 15 amino acids.

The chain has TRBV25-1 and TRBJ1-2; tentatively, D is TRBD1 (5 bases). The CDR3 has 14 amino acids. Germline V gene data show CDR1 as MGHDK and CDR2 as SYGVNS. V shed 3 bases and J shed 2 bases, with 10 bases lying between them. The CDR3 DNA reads TGTGCCAGCAGTGATCTGGGGGGAAACTATGGCTACACCTTC. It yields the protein CASSDLGGNYGYTF.